Listed below are T cell receptor beta chains from one sample, sequenced in a study of blood T cell repertoires in COVID-19. Assay used: immunoSEQ multiplex PCR; TCRdb lists only in-frame clones, some missing. The repertoire includes approximately 170,000 clones, just under 90% of them detected once, and approximately 3.3% sits in the top ten. The sample taken for sequencing was peripheral blood. These receptors were taken from a young man with active or convalescent COVID-19. The CDR3 runs from the conserved cysteine through the conserved F or W. D genes are given only for firm matches. The size entry is marked missing in some rows and otherwise reads once, few, many or a size class.

v_call: TRBV6-2/TRBV6-3; clone_size: NA; d_call: TRBD1; j_call: TRBJ2-5; cdr3_nt: TGTGCCAGCAGTTACCTCCGGGACAGGAAAGAGACCCAGTACTTC; cdr3_aa: CASSYLRDRKETQYF
v_call: TRBV5-1; clone_size: NA; d_call: TRBD1; j_call: TRBJ1-5; cdr3_nt: TGCGCCAGCAGGACAGGGCCCTTTAGCAATCAGCCCCAGCATTTT; cdr3_aa: CASRTGPFSNQPQHF
v_call: TRBV2; clone_size: NA; d_call: NA; j_call: TRBJ2-1; cdr3_nt: TGTGCCAGCAGTGTGGGCCAAGCGGGTGAGCAGTTCTTC; cdr3_aa: CASSVGQAGEQFF
v_call: TRBV4-1; clone_size: NA; d_call: NA; j_call: TRBJ1-1; cdr3_nt: TGCGCCAGCAGCCAACCGGGACAACTGAACACTGAAGCTTTCTTT; cdr3_aa: CASSQPGQLNTEAFF
v_call: TRBV10-3; clone_size: NA; d_call: TRBD1; j_call: TRBJ2-1; cdr3_nt: TGTGCCATCAGTGACCCCGGGATGACAGGGCACAATGAGCAGTTCTTC; cdr3_aa: CAISDPGMTGHNEQFF
v_call: TRBV5-5; clone_size: NA; d_call: NA; j_call: TRBJ2-3; cdr3_nt: TGTGCCAGTACAGGGGGGGACATACCCACAGATACGCAGTATTTT; cdr3_aa: CASTGGDIPTDTQYF
v_call: TRBV18; clone_size: NA; d_call: TRBD1; j_call: TRBJ2-7; cdr3_nt: TGTGCCAGCTCCCCTGGACAGGGAAACTACGAGCAGTACTTC; cdr3_aa: CASSPGQGNYEQYF
v_call: TRBV3-1/TRBV3-2; clone_size: NA; d_call: NA; j_call: TRBJ2-3; cdr3_nt: TGTGCCAGCAGCCAAGAAGGGGTATGGCAGCCCACAGATACGCAGTATTTT; cdr3_aa: CASSQEGVWQPTDTQYF
v_call: TRBV7-5; clone_size: once; d_call: NA; j_call: TRBJ1-1; cdr3_nt: TGTGCCAGAAGCTTAGCCGGCAGGGGATACACTGAAGCTTTCTTT; cdr3_aa: CARSLAGRGYTEAFF
v_call: TRBV2; clone_size: few; d_call: NA; j_call: TRBJ1-1; cdr3_nt: TGTGCCAGCAGTGAGTTGCGGGGGCTAATGGTCACTGAAGCTTTCTTT; cdr3_aa: CASSELRGLMVTEAFF
v_call: TRBV5-6; clone_size: NA; d_call: NA; j_call: TRBJ2-7; cdr3_nt: TGTGCCAGCAGCAGGCAGGGGGGTATCTACGAGCAGTACTTC; cdr3_aa: CASSRQGGIYEQYF
v_call: TRBV30; clone_size: NA; d_call: NA; j_call: TRBJ1-5; cdr3_nt: TGTGCCTGGAGTAGTGGGCAGGGGTCTCGGCCCCAGCATTTT; cdr3_aa: CAWSSGQGSRPQHF
v_call: TRBV24-1; clone_size: NA; d_call: TRBD1; j_call: TRBJ1-2; cdr3_nt: TGTGCCACCAGTGATCCCAAACAGGGGGCTGGTGGCTACACCTTC; cdr3_aa: CATSDPKQGAGGYTF
v_call: TRBV6-4; clone_size: NA; d_call: NA; j_call: TRBJ2-1; cdr3_nt: TGTGCCAGCAGGGCCGGAGGGGAGCAGTTCTTC; cdr3_aa: CASRAGGEQFF
v_call: TRBV5-5; clone_size: few; d_call: NA; j_call: TRBJ1-2; cdr3_nt: TGTGCCAGCAGCTTGTCGAGGGCTGGCTACACCTTC; cdr3_aa: CASSLSRAGYTF
v_call: TRBV3-1/TRBV3-2; clone_size: NA; d_call: NA; j_call: TRBJ1-5; cdr3_nt: TGTGCCAGCAGCCAAACGGCAGGGCCCCATGTTCAGCCCCAGCATTTT; cdr3_aa: CASSQTAGPHVQPQHF
v_call: TRBV2; clone_size: once; d_call: NA; j_call: TRBJ1-3; cdr3_nt: TGTGCCAGCAGTGAAGGACCCGGAGGAGTTAGCTCTGGAAACACCATATATTTT; cdr3_aa: CASSEGPGGVSSGNTIYF
v_call: TRBV7-2; clone_size: NA; d_call: TRBD1; j_call: TRBJ1-2; cdr3_nt: TGTGCCAGCAGCTTTCGCCGGGACAGGGCCCCAGCGGATGGCTACACCTTC; cdr3_aa: CASSFRRDRAPADGYTF
v_call: TRBV28; clone_size: NA; d_call: NA; j_call: TRBJ2-7; cdr3_nt: TGTGCCAGCAGACAAACAGGGCGGGAGCAGTACTTC; cdr3_aa: CASRQTGREQYF
v_call: TRBV2; clone_size: NA; d_call: NA; j_call: TRBJ1-1; cdr3_nt: TGTGCCAGCTGGGCACTGTCCCTTGGTGCTTTCTTT; cdr3_aa: CASWALSLGAFF
v_call: TRBV27; clone_size: NA; d_call: TRBD1; j_call: TRBJ1-2; cdr3_nt: TGTGCCAGCAGGACAGGGGGGTCTTACTATGGCTACACCTTC; cdr3_aa: CASRTGGSYYGYTF
v_call: TRBV7-9; clone_size: NA; d_call: NA; j_call: TRBJ1-4; cdr3_nt: TGTGCCAGCAGCCGACAACTGACAGATTCGGGTGGTAAACTGTTTTTT; cdr3_aa: CASSRQLTDSGGKLFF
v_call: TRBV5-6; clone_size: NA; d_call: TRBD1; j_call: TRBJ2-1; cdr3_nt: TGTGCCAGCAGCTTTGGGACAGGCGGCCGGTCGATTGAGCAGTTCTTC; cdr3_aa: CASSFGTGGRSIEQFF
v_call: TRBV6-5; clone_size: NA; d_call: TRBD1; j_call: TRBJ2-7; cdr3_nt: TGTGCCAGCTGCCTCGGGACAGCAAATTTCTACGAGCAGTACTTC; cdr3_aa: CASCLGTANFYEQYF
v_call: TRBV27; clone_size: once; d_call: NA; j_call: TRBJ1-3; cdr3_nt: TGTGCCAGCAGCCCTCAAGCAGGGTCCCTCTCTGGAAACACCATATATTTT; cdr3_aa: CASSPQAGSLSGNTIYF